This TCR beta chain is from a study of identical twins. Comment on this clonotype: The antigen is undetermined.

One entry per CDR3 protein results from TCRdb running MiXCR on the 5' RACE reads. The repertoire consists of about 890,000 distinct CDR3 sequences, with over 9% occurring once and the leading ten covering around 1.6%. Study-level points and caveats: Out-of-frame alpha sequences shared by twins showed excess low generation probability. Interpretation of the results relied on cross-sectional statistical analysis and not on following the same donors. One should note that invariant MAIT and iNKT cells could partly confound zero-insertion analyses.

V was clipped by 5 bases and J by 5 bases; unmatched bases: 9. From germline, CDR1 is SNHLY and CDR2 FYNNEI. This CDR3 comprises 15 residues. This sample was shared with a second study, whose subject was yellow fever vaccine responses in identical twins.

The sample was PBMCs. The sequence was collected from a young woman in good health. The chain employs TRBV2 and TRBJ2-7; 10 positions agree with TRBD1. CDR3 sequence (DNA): TGTGCCAGCAGTCCCGTAGGACAGGGGGGCCACGAGCAGTACTTC. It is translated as CASSPVGQGGHEQYF.